What follows is one T cell receptor (beta chain) and its context. Its antigen remains unidentified. This entry is derived from a study of long-term antiretroviral therapy in people with HIV. Study-level background: Samples from the earliest time points predate the 2015 immediate-ART recommendation by about a decade.

Survey level was the resolution at which the v3.0 immunoSEQ assay ran. Sequenced by immunoSEQ multiplex PCR; TCRdb stores in-frame clones only, minus some. This repertoire shows 30,000 to 35,000 clones, around 82% found once; its top ten account for over 7%. General study points: Controls showed broader CDR3 length ranges than did the HIV repertoires. Clones with expansion before ART led the repertoire at all time points. Once patients were on ART, diversity went higher but still fell short of transplant donor controls.

The CDR3 runs 11 residues. V was shortened by 0 bases and J by 5 bases, with 2 bases between the two germline ends. Per the germline V gene, CDR1 is ENHRY and CDR2 is SYGVKD. Material: unsorted PBMCs, obtained 0.4 years before starting antiretroviral therapy. The sequence derives from a man aged 18 to 29 with HIV. The V gene is TRBV10-3, the J gene TRBJ2-7; D ambiguous. The CDR3 loop reads CAISESHEQYF. For the CDR3, the DNA is TGTGCCATCAGTGAGTCCCACGAGCAGTACTTC.